These 21 T cell receptor beta chains share one sample of origin, sequenced in a study of blood T cell repertoires in COVID-19. Clones were sequenced by immunoSEQ multiplex PCR, and TCRdb holds only the in-frame ones, with some missing. Counted here are nearly 200,000 clones, 80% to 85% occurring once; the ten biggest clones make up 20%. Source material: peripheral blood. The receptors were sampled from a human donor in a cohort sampled during active COVID-19.

The rearrangement links TRBV10-2 to TRBJ1-2; D is uncertain. The V and J ends lost 6 bases and 5 bases respectively, with 10 bases between them. Germline CDR1 is WSHSY and CDR2 is SAAADI. The CDR3 runs to 12 residues. This CDR3 is CASRTDSYGYTF. CDR3 nucleotide sequence: TGCGCCAGCAGAACGGACTCATATGGCTACACCTTC.

The V and J genes are TRBV6-6 and TRBJ1-6; 7 nucleotides match TRBD1. The CDR3 is 15 amino acids. CDR1 and CDR2 (germline): MNHNY, SVGAGI (reference sequence). V dropped 0 bases and J dropped 7; count of bases not matched to a gene: 3. The CDR3 here is CASSYSDRSNSPLHF. The CDR3, as DNA: TGTGCCAGCAGTTACTCGGACAGGTCAAATTCACCCCTCCACTTT.

The chain combines TRBV7-9 with TRBJ2-2; TRBD1 aligns across 11 bases. V was clipped by 4 bases and J by 6 bases; unmatched bases: 7. CDR1 SEHNR and CDR2 FQNEAQ come from the germline V gene (reference sequence). This CDR3 has 16 amino acids. The CDR3: CASSYRTGGVAGELFF. DNA of the CDR3: TGTGCCAGCAGCTACAGGACAGGGGGCGTCGCCGGGGAGCTGTTTTTT.

The chain has TRBV7-9 and TRBJ2-2, with 9 bases aligning to TRBD1. The CDR3 consists of 14 residues. CDR1 is SEHNR and CDR2 is FQNEAQ in the germline V gene (reference sequence). Trimming at V came to 5 bases and at J to 3 bases, leaving 1 base not matched to a gene. The CDR3 DNA follows: TGTGCCAGCAGCCGGACAGGGGACACCGGGGAGCTGTTTTTT. Amino acid sequence: CASSRTGDTGELFF.

The J gene is TRBJ2-3, the V gene TRBV5-1, with 10 nucleotides matching TRBD2. The CDR3 has 15 amino acids. Germline V lookup: CDR1 SGHRS, CDR2 YFSETQ. The junction had 5 bases not matched to a gene; V was cut back by 4 bases and J by 3 bases. This CDR3 reads CASSPGTSVTDTQYF. The CDR3 nucleotides read TGCGCCAGCAGCCCGGGGACTAGCGTGACAGATACGCAGTATTTT.

The rearrangement joins TRBV28 to TRBJ1-4, with a tentative D call TRBD1 (5 bases). Looked up from germline, CDR1 is MDHEN and CDR2 is SYDVKM. Trimming took off 7 bases at V and 10 bases at J, with 22 bases between the two ends. The CDR3 extends over 15 amino acids. CDR3 protein: CASKGHTKITGKLFF. The DNA for the CDR3 is TGTGCCAGCAAAGGACATACAAAAATTACAGGAAAACTGTTTTTT.

The chain couples TRBV7-8 to TRBJ2-7; the D is unclear. Germline values: CDR1 SGHVS, CDR2 FQNEAQ. Trimming cost V 5 bases and J 0 bases, with 11 bases left between them. The CDR3 sequence is 14 residues long. CDR3 coding DNA: TGTGCCAGCAGCCCTGGAGCCAGCTCCTACGAGCAGTACTTC. It yields the protein CASSPGASSYEQYF.

The DNA of the CDR3 is TGTGCCAGCAGTTACGGGGGCCAGAGGGCCACAGATACGCAGTATTTT. Its protein product is CASSYGGQRATDTQYF. The chain employs TRBV6-5 and TRBJ2-3; D might be TRBD1 (6 bases). The CDR3 spans 16 residues. Germline CDR1 and CDR2: MNHEY and SVGAGI. V lost 2 bases and J 2 bases, leaving 14 bases between the germline ends.

This clone was seen only once. V gene TRBV6-5 combines with J gene TRBJ1-5; no firm D call. The germline V gene encodes CDR1 MNHEY and CDR2 SVGAGI. Trimming cost V 7 bases and J 4 bases, with 14 bases left between them. This CDR3 is 14 amino acids long. CDR3 nucleotides: TGTGCCAGCACTTGGTTAGAGCTTAATCAGCCCCAGCATTTT. Encoded protein: CASTWLELNQPQHF.

V and J are TRBV28 and TRBJ1-1; 11 positions match TRBD1. Trimming removed 5 bases from V and 7 bases from J; junction bases left unmatched: 6. The CDR3 contains 14 residues. Per germline, CDR1 MDHEN and CDR2 SYDVKM. The CDR3 bases are TGTGCCAGCAGTACTGGACAGGGGGCGTTTGAAGCTTTCTTT. This gives the protein CASSTGQGAFEAFF.

J is TRBJ2-7 and V is TRBV24-1; possible D gene TRBD2, 6 bases. Between the trimmed V and J ends, which lost 2 bases and 3 bases, there was a span of 10 bases. Germline-derived CDR1 and CDR2 are KGHDR and SFDVKD. This CDR3 is built from 14 residues. CDR3 coding DNA: TGTGCCACCAGTGATTCAGCGGGCCTCTACGAGCAGTACTTC. Translated, it gives CATSDSAGLYEQYF.

This chain joins TRBV12-5 and TRBJ1-2; TRBD1 agrees at 10 bases. J lost 0 bases, V lost 1 base, and 8 bases had no gene match. Germline CDR1 is LGHNT and CDR2 is FRNRAP. This CDR3 is built from 18 residues. The CDR3 DNA reads as TGTGCTAGTGGTTTGGGACGGGGACAGGGGCTAGCTAACTATGGCTACACCTTC. Translation gives CASGLGRGQGLANYGYTF. Using reference TRBV12-5 and TRBJ1-2 for the parts outside the CDR3, the full variable domain is DARVTQTPRHKVTEMGQEVTMRCQPILGHNTVFWYRQTMMQGLELLAYFRNRAPLDDSGMPKDRFSAEMPDATLATLKIQPSEPRDSAVYFCASGLGRGQGLANYGYTFGSGTRLTVV.

The rearrangement links TRBV4-2 to TRBJ1-5; D gene ambiguous. The V and J ends lost 0 bases and 8 bases respectively, with 14 bases between them. Germline CDR1 reads LGHNA; CDR2 reads YNFKEQ. There are 15 residues in the CDR3. The CDR3 spells CASSQDFGAKKPQHF. In DNA, the CDR3 is TGTGCCAGCAGCCAAGATTTTGGAGCAAAAAAGCCCCAGCATTTT.

The CDR3 DNA sequence: TGCGCCAGCAGTGAGCCGACGGGAGGCTACGAGCAGTACTTC. Amino acid sequence: CASSEPTGGYEQYF. The chain recombines TRBV10-2 with TRBJ2-7; TRBD2 matches at 7 bases. With V trimmed by 2 bases and J by 3 bases, 4 bases remained unmatched. In germline, CDR1 is WSHSY, CDR2 SAAADI. The CDR3 is 14 residues long.

This clone was seen just once. The chain couples TRBV5-1 to TRBJ1-2; 7 bases are shared with TRBD1. The junction had 6 bases not matched to a gene; V was cut back by 4 bases and J by 0 bases. CDR1 is SGHRS and CDR2 is YFSETQ in the germline V gene. The CDR3 spans 15 residues. The CDR3 region is CASSRLTGTNYGYTF. In DNA form, the CDR3 reads TGCGCCAGCAGCCGCCTGACAGGGACTAACTATGGCTACACCTTC.

J is TRBJ2-1 and V is TRBV5-1; tentatively, D is TRBD1 (5 bases). Germline loops: CDR1 SGHRS, CDR2 YFSETQ. Trimming took 4 bases from V and 7 from J, leaving 15 bases between them. CDR3 length: 14 amino acids. The CDR3 DNA follows: TGCGCCAGCAGCCCTGTAAGGGGCGTGAATGAGCAGTTCTTC. Translated: CASSPVRGVNEQFF.

J is TRBJ1-2 and V is TRBV6-4; 9 nucleotides match TRBD1. The CDR3 has 15 amino acids. CDR1 is MRHNA and CDR2 is SNTAGT in the germline V gene. V gave up 6 bases and J gave up 5 bases; unmatched junction bases: 10. The CDR3: CASSQTGGDGYGYTF. The CDR3 DNA reads as TGTGCCAGCAGCCAAACAGGGGGCGACGGGTATGGCTACACCTTC.

Note on this clone: The sample holds other DNA sequences that translate to the same CDR3. This sequence joins TRBV19 and TRBJ2-5; maybe TRBD2 (6 bases). From germline, CDR1 is LNHDA and CDR2 SQIVND (reference sequence). The CDR3 runs to 13 residues. V lost 3 bases and J 5 bases, leaving 10 bases between the germline ends. The CDR3 protein is CASSIGGRETQYF. CDR3 nucleotides: TGTGCCAGTAGTATTGGGGGGAGGGAGACCCAGTACTTC.

The chain joins TRBV3-1 (or the pseudogene TRBV3-2) to TRBJ2-3, with 7 bases identical to TRBD1. The CDR3 covers 15 residues. The germline CDR1 and CDR2 sequences are LGHDT and YNNKEL (reference sequence). Germline trimming cut 4 bases from V and 4 bases from J; bases unmatched to any gene: 8. In nucleotides, the CDR3 is TGTGCCAGCAGCCTTAGACAGACAGGGCCAGATACGCAGTATTTT. Its translation is CASSLRQTGPDTQYF.

The V gene is TRBV5-5, the J gene TRBJ1-2; unclear D gene. The germline CDR1 and CDR2 sequences are SGHKS and YYEKEE (reference sequence). V lost 0 bases to trimming and J lost 4 bases, with 13 bases between them. The CDR3 covers 15 residues. The CDR3 region has the DNA TGTGCCAGCAGCTTGGATGCCCCCGGACTCTATGGCTACACCTTC. It encodes CASSLDAPGLYGYTF. Filled out from reference TRBV5-5 and TRBJ1-2, the complete variable domain reads DAGVTQSPTHLIKTRGQQVTLRCSPISGHKSVSWYQQVLGQGPQFIFQYYEKEERGRGNFPDRFSARQFPNYSSELNVNALLLGDSALYLCASSLDAPGLYGYTFGSGTRLTVV.

This clone turned up a few times. This chain uses TRBV2 with TRBJ2-7; tentatively, D is TRBD2 (7 bases). Germline V gene data show CDR1 as SNHLY and CDR2 as FYNNEI. The ends were cut back, 3 bases at V and 5 bases at J, with 20 bases in the middle. The CDR3 covers 16 residues. CDR3 bases: TGTGCCAGCAGTGATTTATCATGGTCGGGGGGCCACGAGCAGTACTTC. As protein: CASSDLSWSGGHEQYF.